This T cell receptor (beta chain) was profiled in a study of CD8+ T cells in alopecia areata. Individuals with alopecia areata gave both lesional scalp punch biopsies and peripheral blood for collection. It was from PBMCs that CD4+ and CD8+ T cells were sorted. Extracted from the samples, RNA was reverse transcribed into cDNA to serve as the sequencing template. This table comes from immunoSEQ multiplex PCR, and its TCRdb copy is limited to in-frame clones, with some not included. The sample lists 120,000 or so clones, about 50% occurring once. V lost 1 base and J lost 4; bases outside the gene matches: 4. The CDR3 is 15 residues long. The V gene's germline CDR1 is SNHLY and CDR2 FYNNEI. Whole-study results and caveats: The study found higher clonality in lesional than normal scalp, especially in alopecia totalis/universalis. Mouse data revealed clearer TCR sharing than patient data did, a gap possibly tied to HLA.

About this clone: What it recognizes is unknown.

The chain has TRBV2 and TRBJ2-7, with 10 positions matching TRBD1. Sequencing was carried out using NKG2D-low CD8+ T cells sorted from blood. The sequence derives from a human donor with alopecia areata. The DNA of the CDR3 is TGTGCCAGCAGTGAAGTAGGGACAGGGGTTTACGAGCAGTACTTC. Amino acid sequence: CASSEVGTGVYEQYF.